The 31 T cell receptor beta chains listed next were all sequenced from one sample in a study of T cell clonotyping in hematopoietic cell transplantation. Some clones are missing from TCRdb's copy, which holds only in-frame ones; the method was immunoSEQ multiplex PCR. The sample includes roughly 13,000 clones, roughly 94% of them seen just once. Specimen: PBMCs, collected 30 days after allogeneic stem cell transplant. All receptors come from a male patient between 60 and 69 years old who had an allogeneic stem cell transplant from an unrelated donor, so the T cells may come from the graft donor. Some clones in this sample may be carry-over from other donors' samples.

On this clone: The junction and the germline gene differ at one end; a read error may be behind it. This chain connects TRBV5-6 to TRBJ2-3; possibly TRBD2 for D (6 bases). Germline loops: CDR1 SGHDT, CDR2 YYEEEE. The CDR3 consists of 13 residues. CDR3 DNA sequence: TGTGCCAGCAGCTTCGGGAGCAGAGATACGCAGTATTTT. Protein: CASSFGSRDTQYF.

This chain links TRBV7-2 with TRBJ1-1, with D unclear. This CDR3 spans 13 amino acids. V dropped 1 base and J dropped 1 base, with 4 bases sitting between them. Germline V gene data show CDR1 as SGHTA and CDR2 as FQGNSA. The CDR3 DNA is TGTGCCAGCAGCTTAGGGGCGAACACTGAAGCTTTCTTT. This gives the protein CASSLGANTEAFF.

This clone has just a few counts. The chain carries TRBV7-8 and TRBJ1-6, with D maybe TRBD1 (6 bases). Germline V lookup: CDR1 SGHVS, CDR2 FQNEAQ. Deletions cut 5 bases from V and 0 bases from J, with 17 bases between. CDR3 size: 18 residues. The CDR3 region has the DNA TGTGCCAGCAGCACCGACAGGAACCAAAGCTCCTATAATTCACCCCTCCACTTT. This codes for CASSTDRNQSSYNSPLHF.

J is TRBJ1-6 and V is TRBV5-8; D perhaps matches TRBD1 (5 bases). The CDR3 has 12 residues. From germline, CDR1 is SGHTS and CDR2 YDEGEE. V was clipped by 1 base and J by 14 bases, with 10 bases between them. The CDR3 nucleotides read TGTGCCAGCAGCTTGCGGGACCAGACCCTCCACTTT. It specifies CASSLRDQTLHF.

This chain uses TRBV30 with TRBJ1-5; 8 bases match TRBD1. V lost 4 bases, J lost 6 bases, and 8 bases stayed unmatched. Looked up from germline, CDR1 is GTSNPN and CDR2 is SVGIG (reference sequence). The CDR3 runs to 14 residues. The CDR3 region is CAWKDAGGSQPQHF. The CDR3 region has the DNA TGTGCCTGGAAGGACGCAGGGGGCAGTCAGCCCCAGCATTTT.

This rearrangement joins TRBV7-8 to TRBJ2-5; the D gene is possibly TRBD2 (6 bases). Germline V lookup: CDR1 SGHVS, CDR2 FQNEAQ. CDR3 length: 14 residues. V shed 7 bases and J shed 4 bases, with 16 bases lying between them. CDR3 nucleotides: TGTGCCAGCATTACCATGGGAGGTAGAGAGACCCAGTACTTC. Its protein is CASITMGGRETQYF. Drawing the rest from reference TRBV7-8 and TRBJ2-5, the complete variable domain is GAGVSQSPRYKVAKRGQDVALRCDPISGHVSLFWYQQALGQGPEFLTYFQNEAQLDKSGLPSDRFFAERPEGSVSTLKIQRTQQEDSAVYLCASITMGGRETQYFGPGTRLLVL.

The rearrangement uses TRBV5-6 and TRBJ1-1, with TRBD1 matching 8 bases. Germline-derived CDR1 and CDR2 are SGHDT and YYEEEE. The J segment lost 4 bases and the V segment lost 4 bases, leaving 6 bases of the junction unmatched. CDR3 size: 14 residues. The CDR3 is CASSPYRGFTEAFF. The CDR3 region has the DNA TGTGCCAGCAGCCCCTACAGGGGGTTCACTGAAGCTTTCTTT.

In this sample, this clone turned up a few times. The rearrangement joins TRBV27 to TRBJ2-5; tentatively, D is TRBD1 (6 bases). The CDR3 is made up of 13 amino acids. V was trimmed by 7 bases and J by 2 bases, leaving 11 bases between them. Germline CDR1 and CDR2: MNHEY and SMNVEV (reference sequence). The CDR3 sequence is CASTQQGQETQYF. Written as DNA, the CDR3 is TGTGCCAGCACCCAACAGGGACAAGAGACCCAGTACTTC.

The rearrangement joins TRBV7-3 to TRBJ2-2; 14 nucleotides align to TRBD2. The CDR3 covers 16 residues. The germline V gene encodes CDR1 SGHTA and CDR2 FQGTGA. V gave up 4 bases and J gave up 5 bases; unmatched junction bases: 3. CDR3 protein: CASSSGLAGGTGELFF. CDR3 in DNA: TGTGCCAGCAGCTCCGGACTAGCGGGGGGAACCGGGGAGCTGTTTTTT.

Only one count was recorded for this clone. The genes are TRBV6-5 and TRBJ1-1; D call uncertain. This CDR3 is built from 13 residues. Germline assignment: CDR1 MNHEY and CDR2 SVGAGI. V lost 6 bases and J 0 bases, leaving 8 bases between the germline ends. The CDR3 DNA is TGTGCCAGCAGCTATGCAATGAACACTGAAGCTTTCTTT. Its protein is CASSYAMNTEAFF.

V gene TRBV7-8 combines with J gene TRBJ1-1, with D possibly TRBD1 on 5 matching bases. The CDR3 spans 13 residues. The germline V gene encodes CDR1 SGHVS and CDR2 FQNEAQ. V gave up 3 bases and J gave up 4 bases, with 9 bases separating them. For the CDR3, the DNA is TGTGCCAGCAGCTTCGGAGGGGCCACTGAAGCTTTCTTT. Residues: CASSFGGATEAFF.

J is TRBJ1-2 and V is TRBV4-3; D is undetermined. Germline loops: CDR1 LGHNA, CDR2 YSLEER. Trimming shortened V by 1 base and J by 9 bases, and 15 bases separated the two germline ends. CDR3 size: 14 residues. The chain's CDR3 is CASSQVRRNNRYTF. CDR3 in DNA: TGCGCCAGCAGCCAAGTTCGTCGGAACAACCGCTACACCTTC.

The chain has TRBV28 and TRBJ1-4; 12 nucleotides agree with TRBD1. Losses at the gene ends were 6 bases for V and 6 bases for J; bases not matched to a gene: 5. The CDR3 loop spans 15 amino acids. The germline CDR1 and CDR2 sequences are MDHEN and SYDVKM. This chain's CDR3 is CASSAGTGGDEKLFF. In nucleotides, the CDR3 is TGTGCCAGCAGCGCCGGGACAGGGGGCGATGAAAAACTGTTTTTT.

This clone came up once. V gene TRBV5-4 combines with J gene TRBJ2-7; 11 bases align to TRBD2. V was clipped by 1 base and J by 0 bases; unmatched bases: 3. This CDR3 region has 16 residues. CDR1 is SGHNT and CDR2 is YYREEE in the germline V gene (reference sequence). The CDR3 DNA reads as TGTGCCAGCAGCTTGCCGACTAGCGGGGACTCCTACGAGCAGTACTTC. This encodes CASSLPTSGDSYEQYF.

This chain uses TRBV5-4 with TRBJ2-1; 8 bases agree with TRBD1. This CDR3 is built from 17 residues. The J segment lost 5 bases and the V segment lost 4 bases, leaving 14 bases of the junction unmatched. CDR1 is SGHNT and CDR2 is YYREEE in the germline V gene (reference sequence). The CDR3 DNA is TGTGCCAGCAGCACAGGTTCAGCAGGGGGCGCGCACAATGAGCAGTTCTTC. Amino acids: CASSTGSAGGAHNEQFF.

This clone was found once. This chain links TRBV7-2 with TRBJ1-1; no reliable D call. V dropped 5 bases and J dropped 12 bases, with 19 bases sitting between them. CDR3 size: 13 residues. The V gene's germline CDR1 is SGHTA and CDR2 FQGNSA. CDR3 sequence: CASSLLPAGWSFF. CDR3 coding DNA: TGTGCCAGCAGCCTACTGCCGGCAGGATGGTCTTTCTTT.

The chain has TRBV11-2 and TRBJ2-6; D is unresolved. The V gene's germline CDR1 is SGHAT and CDR2 FQNNGV. V was cut by 3 bases and J by 1 base, with 7 bases left in between. The CDR3 loop spans 15 amino acids. CDR3 sequence: CASSFSGSGANVLTF. The CDR3 DNA sequence: TGTGCCAGCAGCTTTTCAGGTTCTGGGGCCAACGTCCTGACTTTC. The variable domain in full, completed from reference TRBV11-2 and TRBJ2-6, reads EAGVAQSPRYKIIEKRQSVAFWCNPISGHATLYWYQQILGQGPKLLIQFQNNGVVDDSQLPKDRFSAERLKGVDSTLKIQPAKLEDSAVYLCASSFSGSGANVLTFGAGSRLTVL.

V gene TRBV6-5 combines with J gene TRBJ1-2, with D possibly matching TRBD1 (5 bases). CDR1 and CDR2 from the germline V gene are MNHEY and SVGAGI. Trimming shortened V by 10 bases and J by 2 bases, and 8 bases separated the two germline ends. The CDR3 consists of 11 residues. The CDR3 nucleotides are TGTGCCACAGGGCAAAACTATGGCTACACCTTC. Its translation is CATGQNYGYTF.

V and J are TRBV11-2 and TRBJ2-7; TRBD2 matches at 9 bases. The CDR3 has 14 amino acids. The germline gives CDR1 SGHAT, CDR2 FQNNGV. The V segment lost 5 bases and the J segment 1 base; nucleotides outside the gene matches: 3. CDR3 DNA: TGTGCCAGCAGCGTCGGACTAGCGTCCTACGAGCAGTACTTC. Protein: CASSVGLASYEQYF.

This clone was observed once. CDR3 coding DNA: TGTGCCTGGAGGACGTCAATCTATGGCTACACCTTC. It specifies CAWRTSIYGYTF. J is TRBJ1-2 and V is TRBV30; D is uncertain. V lost 3 bases to trimming and J lost 4 bases, with 9 bases between them. The CDR3 has 12 residues. Germline assignment: CDR1 GTSNPN and CDR2 SVGIG (reference sequence).

This CDR3 reads CASSHPGTGQETQYF. The CDR3, as DNA: TGTGCCAGCAGTCACCCCGGGACAGGGCAAGAGACCCAGTACTTC. The rearrangement joins TRBV25-1 to TRBJ2-5, with TRBD1 matching 9 bases. The V segment lost 5 bases and the J segment 2 bases; nucleotides outside the gene matches: 6. Germline V CDR1 and CDR2: MGHDK, SYGVNS. This CDR3 is built from 15 residues.

V and J are TRBV30 and TRBJ1-5; the D is unclear. This CDR3 has 13 residues. V lost 2 bases and J 4 bases, leaving 9 bases between the germline ends. Germline values: CDR1 GTSNPN, CDR2 SVGIG (reference sequence). The CDR3 region is CAWSPGSNQPQHF. The CDR3 nucleotides are TGTGCCTGGAGTCCGGGGTCAAATCAGCCCCAGCATTTT.

The J gene is TRBJ1-2, the V gene TRBV6-5, with a tentative D call TRBD1 (5 bases). CDR1 and CDR2 (germline): MNHEY, SVGAGI. V gave up 6 bases and J gave up 8 bases, with 19 bases separating them. This CDR3 has 14 amino acids. CDR3 in amino acids: CASSRDPKAGGYTF. DNA of the CDR3: TGTGCCAGCAGCCGGGACCCCAAAGCAGGGGGCTACACCTTC.

J is TRBJ1-1 and V is TRBV27; 9 positions match TRBD1. The junction had 6 bases not matched to a gene; V was cut back by 4 bases and J by 0 bases. This CDR3 region has 16 residues. Germline loops: CDR1 MNHEY, CDR2 SMNVEV (reference sequence). CDR3 region: CASSWGQGGVNTEAFF. The CDR3 nucleotides read TGTGCCAGCAGTTGGGGACAGGGCGGGGTGAACACTGAAGCTTTCTTT.

The rearrangement joins TRBV2 to TRBJ2-3; no clear D. The CDR3 has 14 residues. CDR1 and CDR2 from the germline V gene are SNHLY and FYNNEI. The germline V and J ends were trimmed by 8 bases and 5 bases, with 17 bases remaining between them. CDR3 residues: CASLGSVVGDTQYF. Here the CDR3 DNA reads TGTGCCAGCCTAGGGTCGGTAGTAGGAGATACGCAGTATTTT. The variable domain in full, with the rest retrieved from reference TRBV2 and TRBJ2-3, is EPEVTQTPSHQVTQMGQEVILRCVPISNHLYFYWYRQILGQKVEFLVSFYNNEISEKSEIFDDQFSVERPDGSNFTLKIRSTKLEDSAMYFCASLGSVVGDTQYFGPGTRLTVL.

The chain joins TRBV2 to TRBJ1-5; D call uncertain. CDR1 is SNHLY, CDR2 FYNNEI, per germline. CDR3 length: 14 amino acids. Deletions cut 8 bases from V and 3 bases from J, with 14 bases between. CDR3 bases: TGTGCCAGCGAGGGCACGGATACCAATCAGCCCCAGCATTTT. Protein sequence: CASEGTDTNQPQHF.

J is TRBJ1-2 and V is TRBV29-1; D remains unclear. This CDR3 is built from 11 residues. Germline V gene lookup returns CDR1 SQVTM and CDR2 ANQGSEA. V gave up 7 bases and J gave up 8 bases, with 14 bases separating them. CDR3 in amino acids: CSGLGGGGYTF. The CDR3 DNA sequence: TGCAGCGGTTTAGGAGGAGGAGGCTACACCTTC.

This clone occurred once. This chain joins TRBV7-2 and TRBJ1-6; TRBD1 is a possible D gene (5 bases). This CDR3 comprises 17 residues. In germline, CDR1 is SGHTA, CDR2 FQGNSA. Deletions cut 5 bases from V and 8 bases from J, with 22 bases between. This CDR3 is CASSIPAGGIGHSPLHF. The CDR3 DNA sequence: TGTGCCAGCAGCATACCCGCGGGGGGGATCGGACATTCACCCCTCCACTTT.

The chain employs TRBV2 and TRBJ2-1; TRBD2 aligns across 10 bases. Trimming removed 6 bases from V and 2 bases from J; junction bases left unmatched: 7. Germline V gene lookup returns CDR1 SNHLY and CDR2 FYNNEI. The CDR3 totals 16 residues. The CDR3 region is CASRFPSGGAYNEQFF. For the CDR3, the DNA is TGTGCCAGCAGATTCCCGAGCGGGGGGGCCTACAATGAGCAGTTCTTC.

The gene calls are TRBV7-2 and TRBJ2-3; no definite D call. The CDR3 extends over 13 amino acids. Germline loops: CDR1 SGHTA, CDR2 FQGNSA. For the CDR3, the DNA is TGTGCATCCGGCCAGCAGATTCCAGATACGCAGTATTTT. Residues: CASGQQIPDTQYF. Full variable domain (rest looked up from reference TRBV7-2 and TRBJ2-3): GAGVSQSPSNKVTEKGKDVELRCDPISGHTALYWYRQSLGQGLEFLIYFQGNSAPDKSGLPSDRFSAERTGGSVSTLTIQRTQQEDSAVYLCASGQQIPDTQYFGPGTRLTVL.

The rearrangement joins TRBV12-5 to TRBJ2-6; the match to TRBD1 covers 9 bases. V dropped 1 base and J dropped 2; count of bases not matched to a gene: 0. The germline V gene encodes CDR1 LGHNT and CDR2 FRNRAP. The CDR3 is 16 residues long. The CDR3 sequence: CASGLGQGAGANVLTF. DNA of the CDR3: TGTGCTAGTGGTTTGGGACAGGGGGCTGGGGCCAACGTCCTGACTTTC.